This T cell receptor (beta chain) originates from a study of blood T cell repertoires in COVID-19 (TCRdb year 2020). Regarding the study in general: The collaborator samples originated in the United States, Italy and Spain and spanned the acute and convalescent phases of COVID-19. The samples were drawn from two sources: the first 160 participants of the ongoing ImmuneRACE study, and over 1,000 subjects contributed by 6 global collaborators. HLA class I and class II types, where available, came from metadata supplied by the sample provider rather than from assay-based typing. The repertoires were released in a freely available public database meant as a resource for research on the immune response to SARS-CoV-2. The dataset comprised deeply sampled blood TCRbeta repertoires from subjects exposed to, actively infected with, or recovered from COVID-19. The material from the prospective study consisted of cDNA or gDNA derived from T cells, B-cell-depleted T cells, or PBMCs. The sample metadata nearly always contained a de-identified subject ID, COVID-19 status, age in years and sex.

TCRbeta CDR3 regions were amplified from genomic DNA using the immunoSEQ Assay, a bias-controlled multiplex PCR. Concerning the study's data processing: The number of nucleated cells in each sample was estimated from the amplification of reference gene primers within the assay. Sequence reads were collapsed and filtered to measure the absolute abundance of every unique TCRbeta CDR3 rearrangement. Productive Simpson clonality was computed per sample as the square root of Simpson's diversity index over productive rearrangements. TCRdb re-hosts the immuneACCESS table, in-frame sequences only. Its copies lack some clones; in the studies checked, an unresolved V gene accounts for under half of them, and the cause for the rest is not known. That table gives V, J and clone size, and the DNA gave D and trimming. Present in this sample are approximately 210,000 clones, under 90% of which were seen just once. Together, the top ten hold roughly a tenth of the sample.

The CDR3 covers 15 residues, taking in both the cysteine and the phenylalanine. Of the read, only the CDR3 DNA is kept; its 45 bases are in frame from base 1. CDR1 and CDR2 were assigned from the germline V gene as SGHAT and FQNNGV. Here V drops 5 bases and J drops 1 base, and the junction holds 6 bases not matched to any gene. What the work shows at the level of the full study, not this receptor alone: The quantity of clinical and demographic metadata differed by source and by participant and was supplied without curation.

One collaborating source in Seattle enrolled patients while the patients were actively infected and followed the patients over time throughout the course of disease. Collaborating institutions collected whole blood in K2EDTA tubes following their own protocols. For TCRbeta analysis, collaborators shipped samples as frozen whole blood, isolated PBMCs, or DNA extracted from either of those sample types. On this clone: Its cognate antigen has yet to be identified. There are no base qualities to consult, and no much larger clone falls within one base.

This clonotype was obtained from a woman older than 75 with COVID-19, enrolled during active disease. The sequenced sample consisted of peripheral blood. The V gene is TRBV11-2 and the J gene is TRBJ1-1, and TRBD1 aligns with 8 junction nucleotides. At the DNA level, the sequence is TGTGCCAGCAGCATAATGACAGGGGAGAACACTGAAGCTTTCTTT. Translated, this gives CASSIMTGENTEAFF.